This paragraph reports one TCR beta chain. As yet, its antigen is unknown. This specimen belongs to a study of shared clonotypes between healthy human individuals. Study-level points and caveats: In contrast to clonotypes shared by all four donors, non-shared clonotypes had lower generation probabilities. For naive CD4 cells, 4% to 6% of clonotypes were shared across a handful of donors. How much donors shared clonotypes was expected to be affected by sequencing depth.

J gave up 8 bases and V 4 bases, and 14 bases lay outside the gene matches. This CDR3 comprises 16 residues. Germline loops: CDR1 GTSNPN, CDR2 SVGIG (reference sequence). Naive CD8 populations comprised CD45RO-negative cells positively selected for CCR7, excluding terminally differentiated effector memory CD45RA+ cells. The donors were adults (healthy and HIV-negative) with no recent acute infections or vaccinations. Produced via immunoSEQ multiplex PCR; TCRdb's table is partial and in-frame only. There are about 820,000 clones in the sample; nearly 95% occur only once, and around 24% lies in the top ten.

This chain joins TRBV30 and TRBJ2-1; 10 nucleotides align to TRBD2. Sequencing was performed on naive CD8+ T cells sorted from blood. This clonotype was sampled from a man aged 25-45 years in good health. This CDR3 is CAWNPDGASGGHEQFF. In nucleotides, the CDR3 is TGTGCCTGGAACCCCGATGGGGCTAGCGGGGGCCATGAGCAGTTCTTC.